The clone carrying this T cell receptor beta chain was detected only a few times. Its antigen is currently unknown. The data originate from a study of naive and memory T cell subsets. Both TRBC1 and TRBC2 were covered by a beta constant-region primer of two equimolar oligonucleotides. Nested alpha and beta constant-region primers with the SP2 primer drove four PCR rounds on ligated cDNA. An oligonucleotide with the SP2 primer and a 12-nucleotide UMI was ligated to the cDNA 3' end. TCRdb re-called the UMI-ligation and nested PCR reads through MiXCR, storing one row per CDR3 protein. Here the sample spans around 160,000 distinct CDR3 sequences, 20% to 25% being singletons. Points from the study as a whole: Naive repertoires, especially CD8, held a few larger clonotypes, possibly memory cells re-expressing CD45RA.

The CDR3 contains 14 residues. Germline V gene lookup returns CDR1 SGDLS and CDR2 YYNGEE. Trimming cost V 0 bases and J 5 bases; bases outside gene matches: 5. The genes are TRBV9 and TRBJ2-7; 7 positions match TRBD2. This receptor was taken from a human donor in good health. The source material was naive CD4+ T cells from blood. The CDR3 DNA reads TGTGCCAGCAGCGTAGACGGGAGGTCCGACGAGCAGTACTTC. This translates into CASSVDGRSDEQYF. The full variable domain, in which reference TRBV9 and TRBJ2-7 provide the parts outside the CDR3, is DSGVTQTPKHLITATGQRVTLRCSPRSGDLSVYWYQQSLDQGLQFLIQYYNGEERAKGNILERFSAQQFPDLHSELNLSSLELGDSALYFCASSVDGRSDEQYFGPGTRLTVT.